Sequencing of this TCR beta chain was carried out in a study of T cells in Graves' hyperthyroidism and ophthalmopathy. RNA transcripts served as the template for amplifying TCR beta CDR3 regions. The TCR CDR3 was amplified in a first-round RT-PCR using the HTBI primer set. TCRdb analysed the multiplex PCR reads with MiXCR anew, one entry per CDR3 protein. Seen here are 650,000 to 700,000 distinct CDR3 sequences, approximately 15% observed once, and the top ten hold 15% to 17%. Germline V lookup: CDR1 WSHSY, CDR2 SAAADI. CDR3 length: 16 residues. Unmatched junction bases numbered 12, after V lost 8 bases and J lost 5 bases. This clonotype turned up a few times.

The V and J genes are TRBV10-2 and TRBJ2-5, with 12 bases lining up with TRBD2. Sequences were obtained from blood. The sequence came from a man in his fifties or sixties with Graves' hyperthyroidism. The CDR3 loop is CASGARLAGVVETQYF. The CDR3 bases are TGCGCCAGCGGGGCTCGACTAGCGGGAGTGGTGGAGACCCAGTACTTC.